Listed below are T cell receptor beta chains from one sample, sequenced in a study of technical replicates of blood from a handful of donors. The protocol was immunoSEQ multiplex PCR, while the TCRdb copy is restricted to in-frame clones and leaves out a portion. Seen here are around 60,000 clones, around 93% observed once, and the top ten hold about 4.4%. Sequenced: PBMCs. Receptors originate from a human donor in good health. Some clones in this sample may be carry-over from other donors' samples. CDR3s include the opening cysteine and the closing phenylalanine or tryptophan. D genes are given only for firm matches.

V | D | CDR3
TRBV19 | NA | CASSIGGQNTEAFF
TRBV7-3 | TRBD2 | CASSRTSGSTDTQYF
TRBV9 | NA | CASSSRGGGGYNEQFF
TRBV10-3 | NA | CAISESEEGGSPLHF
TRBV19 | TRBD2 | CASSTQTSGTDTQYF
TRBV29-1 | NA | CSVEGALNTEAFF
TRBV4-3 | NA | CASSRGSSYEQYF
TRBV9 | TRBD1 | CASSVATGVYEQYF
TRBV4-2 | NA | CASSHDLGGTAQMAGYTF
TRBV9 | TRBD1 | CASNLLGGQGGDTQYF
TRBV9 | TRBD1 | CASSVATGGASGANVLTF
TRBV6-4 | NA | CASSSGTSSYNEQFF
TRBV6-5 | NA | CASSYSLTYNEQFF
TRBV19 | TRBD2 | CASSRGDTDTQYF
TRBV9 | NA | CASSAPEGRGWEGYTF
TRBV27 | TRBD2 | CASSLSLGGLNIQYF
TRBV11-2 | NA | CASSSPTKIETQYF
TRBV25-1 | NA | CASSEYQGTYNEQFF
TRBV5-1 | NA | CASSFPTGPQETQYF
TRBV11-2 | TRBD1 | CASSLDQGVGANVLTF
TRBV7-9 | NA | CASSPKVRVGDTQYF
TRBV7-2 | NA | CASSFRTVLNTEAFF